This TCR beta chain was obtained from a study of cytomegalovirus exposure and HLA in healthy donors. General study points: What TCR beta sequences reportedly achieved was accurate prediction of HLA-A and HLA-B alleles in most subjects. Analyzed later, most CMV-associated TCR beta chains appeared HLA-restricted. CMV serostatus stood as the only immune exposure information on hand. Excluded were some V segments that proved indistinguishable, including TRBV6-2 and TRBV6-3.

Germline CDR1 is SGHVS and CDR2 is FQNEAQ. The CDR3 is 15 residues long. The V segment lost 3 bases and the J segment 1 base; nucleotides outside the gene matches: 6. As regards this clone: The antigen is undetermined.

Primers included in the PCR were 60 Vbeta and 13 Jbeta primers. Produced via immunoSEQ multiplex PCR; TCRdb's table is partial and in-frame only. The data contain roughly 200,000 clones, 79% of them singletons. The chain has TRBV7-8 and TRBJ2-7; 7 nucleotides match TRBD1. The sequencing input was PBMCs. The TCR was taken from a woman in her 30s in good health and CMV-seropositive. CDR3 loop: CASSFGTVTSYEQYF. As DNA, the CDR3 is TGTGCCAGCAGCTTTGGGACAGTCACTTCCTACGAGCAGTACTTC.